What follows is one TCR beta chain and its context. Its antigen is not known. Germline V lookup: CDR1 LNHDA, CDR2 SQIVND (reference sequence). This CDR3 has 14 residues. V lost 4 bases, J lost 2 bases, and 12 bases lay in between. The data were obtained in a study of T cells in localized non-small cell lung cancer. Points from the study as a whole: Investigators sequenced only a single tumor region, leaving heterogeneity possible. Clonality peaked in uninvolved adjacent lung rather than tumor. Longer overall survival accompanied higher blood T cell density. Appearing in adjacent lung were a median 57 of the top 100 tumor clones.

The method was immunoSEQ multiplex PCR; TCRdb's version includes in-frame clones alone and lacks a portion of them. The sample lists about 59,000 clones, approximately 91% occurring once. The sequences come from peripheral blood, collected before any cancer treatment. The gene calls are TRBV19 and TRBJ2-7, with D perhaps TRBD1 (5 bases). This clonotype originated in a man between 35 and 75 years old with stage I lung adenocarcinoma. CDR3 region: CASSTQGYTYEQYF. DNA for the CDR3: TGTGCCAGTAGTACCCAGGGTTACACCTACGAGCAGTACTTC.